This TCR beta chain was documented in a study of post-analysis software for immune sequencing data. About this clonotype: Its antigen is as yet unknown.

Study results and limitations: Strong co-clustering by F measure was evident for samples that had been prepared in the same batch. Controls showed lower frequencies than patients for roughly 5 TRBV segments, and TRBV5-6, TRBV5-1 and TRBV20-1 were among these.

Trimming at V came to 5 bases and at J to 9 bases, leaving 16 bases not matched to a gene. Germline CDR1 reads SGHRS; CDR2 reads YFSETQ. The CDR3 is 15 residues long. The authors incorporated unique molecular identifiers into the TCR beta cDNA libraries. cDNA molecules numbering some 500,000 came from about 0.94 to 9.7 million T cells. TCRdb independently ran MiXCR on the PCR reads; one entry per CDR3 protein. Of about 540,000 distinct CDR3 sequences in the sample, around 36% were seen once. The sequencing input was blood. The receptor was derived from a girl between 2 and 17 years old with multiple sclerosis. This chain joins TRBV5-1 and TRBJ1-2; 7 bases are shared with TRBD1. CDR3 residues: CASSRAGTESYSYTF. The CDR3, as DNA: TGCGCCAGCAGTCGTGCCGGGACAGAATCTTATAGCTACACCTTC.